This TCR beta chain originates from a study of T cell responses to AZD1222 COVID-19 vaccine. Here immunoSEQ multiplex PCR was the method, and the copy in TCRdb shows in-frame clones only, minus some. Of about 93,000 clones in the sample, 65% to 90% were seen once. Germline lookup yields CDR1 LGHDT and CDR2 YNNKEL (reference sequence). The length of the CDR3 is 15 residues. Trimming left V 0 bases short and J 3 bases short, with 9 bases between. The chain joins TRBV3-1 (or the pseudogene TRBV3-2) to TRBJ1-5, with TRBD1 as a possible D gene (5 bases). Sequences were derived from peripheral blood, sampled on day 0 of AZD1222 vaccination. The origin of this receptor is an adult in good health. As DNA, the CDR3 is TGTGCCAGCAGCCAAGACGTGGGGCCCAATCAGCCCCAGCATTTT. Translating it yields CASSQDVGPNQPQHF.